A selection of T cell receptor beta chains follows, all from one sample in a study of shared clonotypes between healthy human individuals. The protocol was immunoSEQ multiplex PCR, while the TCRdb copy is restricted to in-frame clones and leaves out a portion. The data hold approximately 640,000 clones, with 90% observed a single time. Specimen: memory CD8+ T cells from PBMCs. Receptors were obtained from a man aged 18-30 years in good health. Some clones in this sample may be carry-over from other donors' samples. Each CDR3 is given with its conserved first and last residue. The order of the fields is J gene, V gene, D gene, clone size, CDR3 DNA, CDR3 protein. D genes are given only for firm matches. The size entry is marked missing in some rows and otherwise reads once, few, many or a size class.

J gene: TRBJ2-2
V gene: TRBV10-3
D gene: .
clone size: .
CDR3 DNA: TGTGCCATCTCGGCTAGCGACCCGAACACCGGGGAGCTGTTTTTT
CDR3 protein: CAISASDPNTGELFF

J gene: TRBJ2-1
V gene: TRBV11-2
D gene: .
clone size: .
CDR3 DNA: TGTGCCAGCACCGATTCCTACAATGAGCAGTTCTTC
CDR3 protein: CASTDSYNEQFF

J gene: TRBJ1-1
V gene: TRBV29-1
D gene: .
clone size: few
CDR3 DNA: TGCAGCGCTACCCTTGGGACTGAAGCTTTCTTT
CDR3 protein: CSATLGTEAFF

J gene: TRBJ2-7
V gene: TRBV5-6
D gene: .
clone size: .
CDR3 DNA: TGTGCCAGCAGCCAAGGGACGAGAGCTTACGAGCAGTACTTC
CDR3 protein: CASSQGTRAYEQYF

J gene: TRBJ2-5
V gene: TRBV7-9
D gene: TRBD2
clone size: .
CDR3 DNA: TGTGCCAGCAGCTCAACAAACAAGCGGGAGGCGTACGAGACCCAGTACTTC
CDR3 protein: CASSSTNKREAYETQYF

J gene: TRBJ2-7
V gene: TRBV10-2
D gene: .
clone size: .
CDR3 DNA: TGCGCCAGCAGTGACGTCAGGGTCGCGGTCGAGCAGTACTTC
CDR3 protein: CASSDVRVAVEQYF

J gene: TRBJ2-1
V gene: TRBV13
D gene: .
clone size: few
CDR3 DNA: TGTGCCAGCAGCATAAGTCCGTCTCATGAGCAGTTCTTC
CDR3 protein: CASSISPSHEQFF

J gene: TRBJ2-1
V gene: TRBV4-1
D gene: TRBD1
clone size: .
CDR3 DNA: TGCGCCAGCAGCCTTCACAGGGGGCGGTCCTACAATGAGCAGTTCTTC
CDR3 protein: CASSLHRGRSYNEQFF

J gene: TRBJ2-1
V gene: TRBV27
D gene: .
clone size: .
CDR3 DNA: TGTGCCAGCGGCTCCGTGGGCCCTGGCTACAATGAGCAGTTCTTC
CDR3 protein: CASGSVGPGYNEQFF

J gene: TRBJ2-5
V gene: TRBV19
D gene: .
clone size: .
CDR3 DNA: TGTGCCAGTAGTATAGTACTGAGAGCCCTTCAAGAGACCCAGTACTTC
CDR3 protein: CASSIVLRALQETQYF

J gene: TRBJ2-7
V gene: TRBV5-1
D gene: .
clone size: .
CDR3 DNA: TGCGCCAGCAGCCCCTACTTGGGCGGATACGAGCAGTACTTC
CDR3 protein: CASSPYLGGYEQYF

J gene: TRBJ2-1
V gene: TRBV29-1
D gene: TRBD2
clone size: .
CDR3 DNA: TGCAGCGTTGAGCTGACTAGCGGGAGCGCTTTATTGGGTGAGCAGTTCTTC
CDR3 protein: CSVELTSGSALLGEQFF

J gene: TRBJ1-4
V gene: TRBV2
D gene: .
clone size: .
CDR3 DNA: TGTGCCATCCCCCTTGTGGGGAAAAGGGCTACTAATGAAAAACTGTTTTTT
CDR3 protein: CAIPLVGKRATNEKLFF

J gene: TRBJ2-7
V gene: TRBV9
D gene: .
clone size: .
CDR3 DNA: TGTGCCAGCAGCGTAGCTACTGGCAGGGGTTACGAGCAGTACTTC
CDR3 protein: CASSVATGRGYEQYF

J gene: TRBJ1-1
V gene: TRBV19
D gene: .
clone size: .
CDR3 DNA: TGTGCCAGTAGGAGGGACACCCCGGACTTTAACACTGAAGCTTTCTTT
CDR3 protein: CASRRDTPDFNTEAFF

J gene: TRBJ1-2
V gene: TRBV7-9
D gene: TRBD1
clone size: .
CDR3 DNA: TGTGCCAGCAGCCCAGGGGGGACCACCTATGGCTACACCTTC
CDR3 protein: CASSPGGTTYGYTF

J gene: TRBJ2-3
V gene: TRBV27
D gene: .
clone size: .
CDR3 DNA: TGTGCCAGCAGTTTTTTTGGCAGGGGTTCAGATACGCAGTATTTT
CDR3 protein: CASSFFGRGSDTQYF

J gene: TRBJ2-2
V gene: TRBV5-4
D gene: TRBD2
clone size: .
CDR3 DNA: TGTGCCAGCAGCTTCCGACTAGCGGGGAACACCGGGGAGCTGTTTTTT
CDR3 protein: CASSFRLAGNTGELFF

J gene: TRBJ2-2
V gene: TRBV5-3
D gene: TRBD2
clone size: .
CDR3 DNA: TGTGCCAGAAGCGTTAGCGGGAGGGCCGACGGGGAGCTGTTTTTT
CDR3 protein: CARSVSGRADGELFF

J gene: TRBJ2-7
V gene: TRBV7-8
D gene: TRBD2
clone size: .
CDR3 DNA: TGTGCCAGCAGCTTTGATCGGACTAGCTACGAGCAGTACTTC
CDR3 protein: CASSFDRTSYEQYF

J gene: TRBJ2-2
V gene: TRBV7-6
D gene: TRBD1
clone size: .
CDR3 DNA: TGTGCCAGCAGCTTCCTCAAAAACCAGGGGGCGCTGGGTACCGGGGAGCTGTTTTTT
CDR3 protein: CASSFLKNQGALGTGELFF

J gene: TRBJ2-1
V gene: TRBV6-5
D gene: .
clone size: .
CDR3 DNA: TGTGCCAGCAGCCTAGGGTCGTTCAATGAGCAGTTCTTC
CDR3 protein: CASSLGSFNEQFF

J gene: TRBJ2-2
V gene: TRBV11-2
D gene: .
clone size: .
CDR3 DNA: TGTGCCAGCAGCCTCGTGGGGGGGGAGCTGTTTTTT
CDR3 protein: CASSLVGGELFF

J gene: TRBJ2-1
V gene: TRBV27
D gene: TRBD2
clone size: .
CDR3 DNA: TGTGCCAGCAGTTTCGTCGGGGGGGCTGATGAGCAGTTCTTC
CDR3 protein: CASSFVGGADEQFF

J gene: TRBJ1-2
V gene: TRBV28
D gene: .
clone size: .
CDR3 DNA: TGTGCCAGCAGTTTCATGTCGGGGAACTATGGCTACACCTTC
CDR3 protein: CASSFMSGNYGYTF

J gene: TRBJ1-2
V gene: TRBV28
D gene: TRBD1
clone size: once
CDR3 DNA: TGTGCCAGCAGTAACCAGGGGGCAGGCTACACCTTC
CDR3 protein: CASSNQGAGYTF

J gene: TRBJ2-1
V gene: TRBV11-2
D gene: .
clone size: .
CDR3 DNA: TGTGCCAGCAGCTCGGACTTTTACAATGAGCAGTTCTTC
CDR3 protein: CASSSDFYNEQFF

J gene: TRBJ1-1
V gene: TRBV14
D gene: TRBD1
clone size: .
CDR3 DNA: TGTGCCAGCAGCTCCGGGACAGAAACTGAAGCTTTCTTT
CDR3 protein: CASSSGTETEAFF

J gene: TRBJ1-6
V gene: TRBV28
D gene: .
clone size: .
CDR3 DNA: TGTGCCAGCAGCCCCCGGGGTGCCTATAATTCACCCCTCCACTTT
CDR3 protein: CASSPRGAYNSPLHF

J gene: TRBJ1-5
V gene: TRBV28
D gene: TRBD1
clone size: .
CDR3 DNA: TGTGCCAGCAGTTCCTGGACAGGGGCTAGCAATCAGCCCCAGCATTTT
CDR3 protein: CASSSWTGASNQPQHF

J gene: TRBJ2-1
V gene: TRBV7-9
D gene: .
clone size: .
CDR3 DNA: TGTGCCAGCGCACAGCTGAGCTCCTACAATGAGCAGTTCTTC
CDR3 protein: CASAQLSSYNEQFF

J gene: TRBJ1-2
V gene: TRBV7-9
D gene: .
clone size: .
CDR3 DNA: TGTGCCAGCAGCTTAGGGGTGCGTGGCTACACCTTC
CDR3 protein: CASSLGVRGYTF

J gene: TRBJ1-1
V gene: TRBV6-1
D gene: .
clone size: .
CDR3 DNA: TGTGCCAGCAGGGCGGGGCGGGGGTACACTGAAGCTTTCTTT
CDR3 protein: CASRAGRGYTEAFF

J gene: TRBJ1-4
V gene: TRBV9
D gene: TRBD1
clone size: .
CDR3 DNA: TGTGCCAGCAGTGAACAGGGGAAGGCTAATGAAAAACTGTTTTTT
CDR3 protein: CASSEQGKANEKLFF

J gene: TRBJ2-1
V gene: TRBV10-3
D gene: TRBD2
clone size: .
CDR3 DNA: TGTGCCATCAGAGACACTAGCGGGCATACCTACAATGAGCAGTTCTTC
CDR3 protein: CAIRDTSGHTYNEQFF

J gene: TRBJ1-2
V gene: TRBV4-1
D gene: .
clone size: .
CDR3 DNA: TGCGCCAGCAGCCAAAGGCTTCCCGGGAATACCTATGGCTACACCTTC
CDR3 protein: CASSQRLPGNTYGYTF

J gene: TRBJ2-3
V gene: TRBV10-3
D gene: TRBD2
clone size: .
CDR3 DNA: TGTGCCATCAGGATACGCGAAGCGGGGGAGAACACAGATACGCAGTATTTT
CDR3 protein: CAIRIREAGENTDTQYF

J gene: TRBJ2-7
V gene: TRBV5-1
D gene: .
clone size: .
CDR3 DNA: TGCGCCAGCAGCTTGGACAACTCCTACGAGCAGTACTTC
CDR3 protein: CASSLDNSYEQYF

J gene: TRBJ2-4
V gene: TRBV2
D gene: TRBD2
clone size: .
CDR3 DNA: TGTGCCAGCAGTTATTCAGGTCGGCCTAGCGGGAGGGTGGGGAACATTCAGTACTTC
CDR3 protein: CASSYSGRPSGRVGNIQYF

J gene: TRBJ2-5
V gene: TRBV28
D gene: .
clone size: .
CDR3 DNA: TGTGCCAGCAGGCAGGTACCTCGGGAGACCCAGTACTTC
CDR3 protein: CASRQVPRETQYF

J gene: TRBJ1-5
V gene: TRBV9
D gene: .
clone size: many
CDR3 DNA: TGTGCCAGCAGCGTAGGAGGCAACGGAAATCAGCCCCAGCATTTT
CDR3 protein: CASSVGGNGNQPQHF

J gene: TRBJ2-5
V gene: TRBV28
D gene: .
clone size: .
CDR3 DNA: TGTGCCAGCCGGTTCGAGGCAGCCCAAGAGACCCAGTACTTC
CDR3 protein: CASRFEAAQETQYF

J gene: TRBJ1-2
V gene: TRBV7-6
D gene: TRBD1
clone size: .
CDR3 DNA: TGTGCCAGCAGCCCGCAACCGGGACAGGGGCGCTATGGCTACACCTTC
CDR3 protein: CASSPQPGQGRYGYTF

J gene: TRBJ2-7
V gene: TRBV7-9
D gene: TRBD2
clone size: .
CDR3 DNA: TGTGCCAGCAGCGGAGAGGGCGCGGGAGGGGCCTACGAGCAGTACTTC
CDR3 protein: CASSGEGAGGAYEQYF

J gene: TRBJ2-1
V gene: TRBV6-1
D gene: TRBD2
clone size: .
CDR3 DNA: TGTGCCAGCAGTGATTTTATTTTCGGGGGACTAGCGACCTACAATGAGCAGTTCTTC
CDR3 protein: CASSDFIFGGLATYNEQFF

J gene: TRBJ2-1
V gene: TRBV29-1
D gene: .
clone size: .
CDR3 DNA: TGCAGCGTTTTAGTGCCCAATGAGCAGTTCTTC
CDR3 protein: CSVLVPNEQFF

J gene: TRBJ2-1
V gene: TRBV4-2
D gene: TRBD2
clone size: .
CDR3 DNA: TGTGCCAGCAGCCAAGATATCCAAAAAGCGGGAGGGCCGGGTGAGCAGTTCTTC
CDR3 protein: CASSQDIQKAGGPGEQFF

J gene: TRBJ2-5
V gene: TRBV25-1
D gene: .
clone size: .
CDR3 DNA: TGTGCCAGCAGTGTGGGAGACGGACAAGAGACCCAGTACTTC
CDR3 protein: CASSVGDGQETQYF

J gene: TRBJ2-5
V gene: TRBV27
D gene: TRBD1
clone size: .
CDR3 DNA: TGTGCCAGCAGTCATATCCGGGACAGGGGGCCAGAGACCCAGTACTTC
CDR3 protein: CASSHIRDRGPETQYF

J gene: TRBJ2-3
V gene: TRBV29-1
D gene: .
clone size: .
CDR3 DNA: TGCAGCGTTGAAGTCCCCGGGGTGCGGTACGATCAGTATTTT
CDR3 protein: CSVEVPGVRYDQYF